Below are 5 T cell receptor beta chains sequenced from a single sample in a study of T cells in Graves' hyperthyroidism and ophthalmopathy. TCR beta CDR3 sequences were amplified from RNA transcripts. Primed by the HTBI set, a first-round RT-PCR was run on the TCR CDR3. TCRdb fed the multiplex PCR reads into MiXCR, producing one record per CDR3 protein. The sample includes 330,000 or so distinct CDR3 sequences, roughly 18% of them seen just once. Sequencing used blood. The source of these receptors is a woman aged 40 to 50 with Graves' ophthalmopathy.

This clonotype was recorded many times. The CDR3 nucleotides read TGTGCCAGCACCCGGGGCTACGAGCAGTACTTC. Its translation is CASTRGYEQYF. The chain links TRBV6-5 to TRBJ2-7; maybe TRBD2 (5 bases). This CDR3 has 11 residues. The ends were cut back, 7 bases at V and 3 bases at J, with 7 bases in the middle. Per the germline V gene, CDR1 is MNHEY and CDR2 is SVGAGI.

This clonotype was picked up a small number of times. The chain is built from TRBV11-2 and TRBJ2-2, with a tentative D call TRBD1 (8 bases). CDR3 length equals 17 residues. Germline CDR1 reads SGHAT; CDR2 reads FQNNGV. V lost 5 bases to trimming and J lost 5 bases, with 21 bases between them. The CDR3 protein is CASSGGGQESYTGELFF. The DNA of the CDR3 is TGTGCCAGCAGCGGGGGGGGACAGGAAAGTTATACCGGGGAGCTGTTTTTT. The variable domain in full, completed from reference TRBV11-2 and TRBJ2-2, reads EAGVAQSPRYKIIEKRQSVAFWCNPISGHATLYWYQQILGQGPKLLIQFQNNGVVDDSQLPKDRFSAERLKGVDSTLKIQPAKLEDSAVYLCASSGGGQESYTGELFFGEGSRLTVL.

This clonotype was counted many times. This chain joins TRBV19 and TRBJ1-2, with TRBD1 identical over 7 bases. Germline CDR1 is LNHDA and CDR2 is SQIVND (reference sequence). The CDR3 spans 14 residues. Trimming took 5 bases from V and 3 from J; bases not matched to a gene: 6. The CDR3 DNA reads as TGTGCCAGTAGTCCCCCGGACAGGTACTATGGCTACACCTTC. Protein: CASSPPDRYYGYTF.

This clonotype was counted many times. The rearrangement uses TRBV6-2 or TRBV6-3 and TRBJ1-5; D unclear. CDR1 is MNHEY and CDR2 is SVGEGT in the germline V gene. The CDR3 extends over 14 amino acids. Trimming removed 5 bases from V and 3 bases from J, with 11 bases in between. CDR3 DNA: TGTGCCAGCAGTCGACCGAGAGTCAATCAGCCCCAGCATTTT. Its translation is CASSRPRVNQPQHF.

At least ten counts were recorded for this clonotype. The chain carries TRBV11-1 and TRBJ2-7, with D possibly TRBD1 on 6 matching bases. The CDR3 runs to 16 residues. The ends were cut back, 0 bases at V and 6 bases at J, with 18 bases in the middle. The germline CDR1 and CDR2 sequences are SGHAT and FQDESV (reference sequence). CDR3: CASSLALGGPKSEQYF. CDR3 in DNA: TGTGCCAGCAGCTTAGCGCTAGGGGGACCGAAAAGCGAGCAGTACTTC.